This T cell receptor (beta chain) was captured in a study of shared clonotypes between healthy human individuals. Study-wide results and limits: Represented diversity (both genetic and exposure-history) was limited by the small number of donors.

Turning to this clone: No antigen is known for it.

Repertoires were generated with immunoSEQ multiplex PCR, while TCRdb's copy carries only in-frame clones and drops some. The repertoire includes 500,000 or so clones, approximately 95% of them detected once, and about 0.06% sits in the top ten. Specimen: naive CD4+ T cells sorted from blood. The subset is: CD45RA+ positively selected. This clonotype was obtained from a woman aged 25 to 39 in good health.

The chain's CDR3 is CATSRRQGAGELFF. The DNA of the CDR3 is TGTGCCACCAGTAGACGACAGGGGGCCGGGGAGCTGTTTTTT. The chain recombines TRBV15 with TRBJ2-2; 9 bases map to TRBD1. The CDR3 contains 14 residues. Germline CDR1 LNHNV, CDR2 YYDKDF (reference sequence). V lost 6 bases to trimming and J lost 6 bases; unmatched junction nucleotides: 5.